This T cell receptor (beta chain) emerged from a study of human T cells and chemical hapten exposure. The wider study: Donors were sensitized with 2% DPC on the upper inner arm. Overall study findings and caveats: It should be noted that donors had alopecia, so their immune response may differ from healthy people's.

The V end was cut by 1 base, the J end by 8 bases, with 16 bases between. This CDR3 is 15 amino acids long. Time point given: patch test 3, about 24 weeks after DPC sensitization. Treatment specified: therapeutic diphenylcyclopropenone sensitization with weekly scalp DPC. In the source study's methods: Across samples, TCR counts had a median of about 93,000 and ranged from about 23,224 to 700,000. TCRdb independently ran MiXCR on the RACE reads; one entry per CDR3 protein. The V and J calls shown here were made by TCRdb, not taken from the authors' results. This sample has about 170,000 distinct CDR3 sequences, with around a quarter found just once. Regarding this clonotype: What it binds is unknown.

This TCR was recovered from a woman aged 18-29 years with alopecia areata. Some clones in this sample may be carry-over from other donors' samples. The rearrangement links TRBV12-3 or TRBV12-4 to TRBJ2-3; D gene ambiguous. Sequenced here: whole blood, sampled in connection with sensitization to the hapten diphenylcyclopropenone (DPC). As DNA, the CDR3 is TGTGCCAGCAGTTTAGAGGGTAATTTAGGCGCTACGCAGTATTTT. It specifies CASSLEGNLGATQYF.